This T cell receptor (beta chain) derives from a study of cytomegalovirus exposure and HLA in healthy donors. Germline loops: CDR1 SGHNT, CDR2 YYREEE (reference sequence). Deletions cut 3 bases from V and 0 bases from J, with 16 bases between. There are 16 residues in the CDR3. The PCR employed 60 Vbeta primers together with 13 Jbeta primers. Generated by immunoSEQ multiplex PCR, the TCRdb table keeps only in-frame clones and is missing some. The data contain about 120,000 clones, roughly 69% of them seen just once; the ten biggest clones take up 8.2%. Details on this clone: Its target is not known.

Study findings and constraints: Analysis performed later found roughly 17,000 TCR beta sequences associated with HLA alleles at 0.05 false discovery rate. The sole available immune exposure information was CMV serostatus. The Asian-associated ancestry cluster reportedly had fewer N-insertions than the approximately 670-donor mean in a later analysis. Researchers catalogued 164 TCR beta chains as cytomegalovirus-associated.

The sequencing input was PBMCs. The clonotype was recovered from a woman aged 40 to 50 in good health and CMV-seropositive. This chain links TRBV5-4 with TRBJ2-7; possible D gene TRBD2, 7 bases. For the CDR3, the DNA is TGTGCCAGCAGCTCGGGACTTGGGGGGGCCTCCTACGAGCAGTACTTC. Amino acids: CASSSGLGGASYEQYF.